This T cell receptor beta chain was observed in a study of OX40 agonist ivuxolimab in advanced cancers. Study-wide background: Partial responses were achieved by three patients: one hepatocellular carcinoma, two cutaneous melanoma. Regarding the study as a whole: Both blood CD4+ and CD8+ T cells showed clonal growth by week 6 at 0.1 to 3.0 mg/kg.

Concerning this clone: Its target is not known. The sample has other DNA sequences that encode this CDR3 too.

This CDR3 is 15 amino acids long. The germline V gene encodes CDR1 MGHRA and CDR2 YSYEKL. V shed 3 bases and J shed 2 bases, with 8 bases lying between them. Repertoires were generated with immunoSEQ multiplex PCR, while TCRdb's copy carries only in-frame clones and drops some. The sample lists some 87,000 clones; about 88% were seen once. The V and J genes are TRBV4-1 and TRBJ2-6; D gene uncertain. The sequence was obtained from an adult with an advanced solid tumor such as melanoma, head and neck, liver or kidney cancer. Sequences were derived from CD4+ or CD8+ T cells sorted from blood, sampled in a trial of the OX40 agonist ivuxolimab. The CDR3 loop is CASSQVGTGANVLTF. CDR3 DNA sequence: TGCGCCAGCAGCCAGGTGGGGACTGGGGCCAACGTCCTGACTTTC.